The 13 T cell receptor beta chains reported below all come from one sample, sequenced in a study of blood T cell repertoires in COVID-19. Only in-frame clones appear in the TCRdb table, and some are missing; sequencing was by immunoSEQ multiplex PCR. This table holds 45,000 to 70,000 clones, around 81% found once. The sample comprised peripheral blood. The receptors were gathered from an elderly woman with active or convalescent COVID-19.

The CDR3 loop is CASSGGLADSYEQYF. The CDR3 nucleotides read TGTGCCAGCAGCGGGGGACTAGCGGATTCCTACGAGCAGTACTTC. The chain employs TRBV7-9 and TRBJ2-7; TRBD2 aligns across 11 bases. V was clipped by 5 bases and J by 1 base; unmatched bases: 4. The CDR3 totals 15 residues. CDR1 and CDR2 from the germline V gene are SEHNR and FQNEAQ (reference sequence).

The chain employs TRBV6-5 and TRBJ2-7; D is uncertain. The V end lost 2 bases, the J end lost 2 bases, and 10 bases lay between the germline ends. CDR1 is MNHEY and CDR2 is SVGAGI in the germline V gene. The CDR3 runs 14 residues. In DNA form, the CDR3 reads TGTGCCAGCAGTTACAGCCCTCGGGCCTACGAGCAGTACTTC. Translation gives CASSYSPRAYEQYF.

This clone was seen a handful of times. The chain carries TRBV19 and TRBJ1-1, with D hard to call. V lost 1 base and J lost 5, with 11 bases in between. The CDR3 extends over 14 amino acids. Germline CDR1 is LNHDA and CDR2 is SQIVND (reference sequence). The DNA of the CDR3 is TGTGCCAGTAGTATAGCTCAGGTACGGACTGAAGCTTTCTTT. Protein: CASSIAQVRTEAFF.

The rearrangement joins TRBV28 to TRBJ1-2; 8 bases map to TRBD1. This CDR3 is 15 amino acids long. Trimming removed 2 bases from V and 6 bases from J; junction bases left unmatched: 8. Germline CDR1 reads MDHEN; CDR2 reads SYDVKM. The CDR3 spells CASSLGGQGADGYTF. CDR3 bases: TGTGCCAGCAGTTTAGGGGGTCAGGGGGCTGATGGCTACACCTTC.

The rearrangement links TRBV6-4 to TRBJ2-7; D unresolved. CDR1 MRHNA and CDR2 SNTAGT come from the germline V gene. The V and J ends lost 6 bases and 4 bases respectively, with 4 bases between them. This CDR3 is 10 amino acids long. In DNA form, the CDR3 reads TGTGCCAGCAGATTATACGAGCAGTACTTC. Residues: CASRLYEQYF.

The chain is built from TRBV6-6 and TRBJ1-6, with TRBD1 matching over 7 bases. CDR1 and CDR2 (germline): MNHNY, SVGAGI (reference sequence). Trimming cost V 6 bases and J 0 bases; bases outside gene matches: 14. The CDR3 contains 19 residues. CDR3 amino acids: CASSRTRPGQSSYNSPLHF. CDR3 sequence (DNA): TGTGCCAGCAGCCGAACCCGACCGGGACAGAGCTCCTATAATTCACCCCTCCACTTT.

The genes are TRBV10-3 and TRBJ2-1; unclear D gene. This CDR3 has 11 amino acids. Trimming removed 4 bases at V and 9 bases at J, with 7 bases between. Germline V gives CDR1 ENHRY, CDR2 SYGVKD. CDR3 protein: CAISVDFEQFF. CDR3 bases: TGTGCCATCAGTGTAGATTTTGAGCAGTTCTTC.

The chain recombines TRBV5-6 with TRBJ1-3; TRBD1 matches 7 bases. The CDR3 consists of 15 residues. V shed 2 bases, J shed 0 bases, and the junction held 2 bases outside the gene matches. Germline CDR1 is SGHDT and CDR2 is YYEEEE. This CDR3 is CASSFRGNSGNTIYF. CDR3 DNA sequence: TGTGCCAGCAGCTTCAGGGGGAACTCTGGAAACACCATATATTTT.

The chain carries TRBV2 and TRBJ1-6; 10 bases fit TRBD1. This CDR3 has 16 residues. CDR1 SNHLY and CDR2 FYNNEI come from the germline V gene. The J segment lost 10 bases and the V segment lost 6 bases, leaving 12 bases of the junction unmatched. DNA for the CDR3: TGTGCCAGCAGCCTATCCGGGACAGGGGAAGGATCACCCCTCCACTTT. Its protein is CASSLSGTGEGSPLHF.

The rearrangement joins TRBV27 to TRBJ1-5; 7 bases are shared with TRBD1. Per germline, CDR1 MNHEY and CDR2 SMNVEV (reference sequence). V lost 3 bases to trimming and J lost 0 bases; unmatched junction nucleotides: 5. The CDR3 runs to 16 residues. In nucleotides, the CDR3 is TGTGCCAGCAGTTTGGTGGCAGGGGGTAGCAATCAGCCCCAGCATTTT. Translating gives CASSLVAGGSNQPQHF.

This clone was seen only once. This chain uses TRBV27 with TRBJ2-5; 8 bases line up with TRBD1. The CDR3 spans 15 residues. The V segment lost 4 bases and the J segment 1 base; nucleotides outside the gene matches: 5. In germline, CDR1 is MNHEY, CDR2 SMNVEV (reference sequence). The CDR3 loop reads CASSSLGQGQETQYF. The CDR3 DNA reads TGTGCCAGCAGTTCACTCGGACAGGGCCAAGAGACCCAGTACTTC.

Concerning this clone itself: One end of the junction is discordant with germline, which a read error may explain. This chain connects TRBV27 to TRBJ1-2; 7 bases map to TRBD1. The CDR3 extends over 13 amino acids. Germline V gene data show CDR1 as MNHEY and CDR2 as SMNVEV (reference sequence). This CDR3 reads CATAPSGTVLKAF. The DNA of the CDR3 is TGTGCCACCGCGCCTTCCGGGACAGTACTTAAGGCCTTC.

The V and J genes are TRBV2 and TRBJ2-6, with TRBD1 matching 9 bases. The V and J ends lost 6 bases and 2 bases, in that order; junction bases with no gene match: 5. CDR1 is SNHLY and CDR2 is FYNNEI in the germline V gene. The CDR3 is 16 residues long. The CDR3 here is CASSAGTGTGANVLTF. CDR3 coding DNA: TGTGCCAGCAGCGCCGGGACAGGGACTGGGGCCAACGTCCTGACTTTC.